A single sample gave rise to the 11 T cell receptor beta chains below, sequenced in a study of T cells after yellow fever vaccination. TCRdb re-called the 5' RACE reads with MiXCR, one entry per CDR3 protein. Among more than 20,000 distinct CDR3 sequences listed, about 5.5% were seen once. Source: PBMCs, either bulk or a sorted T-cell subset (CD4+, CD8+, memory, or dextramer-sorted; not recorded which), taken 15 days after the yellow fever booster vaccination. These receptors all come from a man aged 25 to 40 who received the YFV17D yellow fever vaccine.

This clonotype was observed many times. The chain links TRBV7-8 to TRBJ1-1, with a weak D call TRBD1 (6 bases). The germline V and J ends were trimmed by 5 bases and 4 bases, with 17 bases remaining between them. CDR1 is SGHVS, CDR2 FQNEAQ, per germline. The CDR3 length is 15 residues. As DNA, the CDR3 is TGTGCCAGCAGCCAGTCCGTTCAGGGGATCACTGAAGCTTTCTTT. Its translation is CASSQSVQGITEAFF. Full variable domain (missing parts from reference TRBV7-8 and TRBJ1-1): GAGVSQSPRYKVAKRGQDVALRCDPISGHVSLFWYQQALGQGPEFLTYFQNEAQLDKSGLPSDRFFAERPEGSVSTLKIQRTQQEDSAVYLCASSQSVQGITEAFFGQGTRLTVV.

This clonotype was picked up many times. The V call is TRBV6-2 or TRBV6-3, the J call TRBJ2-3, with D hard to call. V was pared by 5 bases and J by 4 bases, with 13 bases between. From germline, CDR1 is MNHEY and CDR2 SVGEGT. This CDR3 contains 14 residues. The CDR3 DNA sequence: TGTGCCAGCAGTCCAATAGGCGCCGCAGATACGCAGTATTTT. Protein sequence: CASSPIGAADTQYF.

This clonotype was picked up a small number of times. The rearrangement uses TRBV19 and TRBJ2-1, with 10 bases aligning to TRBD2. Trimming cost V 2 bases and J 15 bases; bases outside gene matches: 10. Germline V gene sequence: CDR1 LNHDA, CDR2 SQIVND (reference sequence). The CDR3 consists of 14 residues. CDR3 loop: CASSITTSGRAVFF. As DNA, the CDR3 is TGTGCCAGTAGTATAACCACCAGCGGGAGGGCCGTGTTCTTC.

This clonotype has ten or more counts. The J gene is TRBJ2-3, the V gene TRBV29-1, with 9 bases matching TRBD1. This CDR3 comprises 12 residues. V was clipped by 4 bases and J by 4 bases; unmatched bases: 0. The germline CDR1 and CDR2 sequences are SQVTM and ANQGSEA. DNA of the CDR3: TGCAGCGTTGGACAGGGGGCAGATACGCAGTATTTT. Translating gives CSVGQGADTQYF.

This clonotype was detected ten times or more. The V call is TRBV28, the J call TRBJ1-5, with D hard to call. CDR1 and CDR2 (germline): MDHEN, SYDVKM. Trimming took 7 bases from V and 0 from J, leaving 13 bases between them. This CDR3 is 15 amino acids long. The CDR3 protein is CASTGSSHSNQPQHF. The DNA for the CDR3 is TGTGCCAGCACGGGTTCCAGCCATAGCAATCAGCCCCAGCATTTT.

The chain links TRBV28 to TRBJ1-4, with D unresolved. There are 10 residues in the CDR3. The V gene lost 8 bases and the J gene lost 3 bases, with 1 base spanning the gap. Germline V lookup: CDR1 MDHEN, CDR2 SYDVKM. CDR3 region: CASSNEKLFF. CDR3 nucleotide sequence: TGTGCCAGCTCTAATGAAAAACTGTTTTTT.

This clonotype was observed many times. The V call is TRBV6-1, the J call TRBJ1-1, with D hard to call. The V and J ends lost 6 bases and 6 bases respectively, with 17 bases between them. The germline CDR1 and CDR2 sequences are MNHNS and SASEGT. This CDR3 region has 14 residues. The CDR3 sequence: CASRFDNIGPEAFF. The CDR3 DNA reads as TGTGCCAGCAGGTTCGACAATATCGGCCCTGAAGCTTTCTTT.

In this sample, this clonotype turned up many times. CDR3 residues: CASSLVAGGNNEQFF. The CDR3 bases are TGCGCCAGCAGCTTGGTAGCAGGCGGTAACAATGAGCAGTTCTTC. The chain links TRBV5-1 to TRBJ2-1; D unclear. V was pared by 0 bases and J by 5 bases, with 12 bases between. Germline assignment: CDR1 SGHRS and CDR2 YFSETQ. The CDR3 loop spans 15 amino acids.

This clonotype was recorded at least ten times. The genes are TRBV6-1 and TRBJ1-1; no definite D call. CDR1 MNHNS and CDR2 SASEGT come from the germline V gene. The CDR3 extends over 14 amino acids. Trimming took 8 bases from V and 6 from J, leaving 19 bases between them. The DNA for the CDR3 is TGTGCCAGCGTCAAGCCGGGAGCGGCGGCTGAAGCTTTCTTT. Encoded protein: CASVKPGAAAEAFF.

At least ten counts were recorded for this clonotype. The rearrangement links TRBV5-8 to TRBJ2-5; TRBD2 agrees at 9 bases. Germline loops: CDR1 SGHTS, CDR2 YDEGEE. CDR3 length equals 15 residues. V trimming: 0 bases; J trimming: 5 bases; junction bases outside the gene matches: 5. CDR3 protein: CASSLETSGLETQYF. The CDR3 bases are TGTGCCAGCAGCTTGGAGACTAGCGGCTTGGAGACCCAGTACTTC.

This clonotype was counted ten times or more. This chain links TRBV20-1 with TRBJ1-2; 8 positions match TRBD1. Trimming removed 5 bases from V and 8 bases from J; junction bases left unmatched: 4. This CDR3 is 11 amino acids long. The germline V gene has CDR1 DFQATT and CDR2 SNEGSKA (reference sequence). The CDR3 protein is CSAVGQGGYTF. The CDR3 DNA is TGCAGTGCTGTCGGACAGGGAGGCTACACCTTC.